This passage covers 6 T cell receptor beta chains from one sample sequenced in a study of radiation and T cells in renal cell carcinoma. Specified treatment: 15 Gy SBRT to primary tumor, nephrectomy 4 weeks later. TCRdb's copy holds only in-frame clones and misses some; the assay was immunoSEQ multiplex PCR. Here the sample spans over 15,000 clones, less than 70% being singletons. The source material was tumor tissue, sampled from a patient whose treatment included radiotherapy and nephrectomy. The origin of the receptors is a woman in her seventies with renal cell carcinoma.

This sequence joins TRBV7-3 and TRBJ2-7, with TRBD2 matching 11 bases. The CDR3 is 13 residues long. V lost 4 bases to trimming and J lost 6 bases; unmatched junction nucleotides: 2. The V gene's germline CDR1 is SGHTA and CDR2 FQGTGA. This chain's CDR3 is CASSSGLAGEQYF. The CDR3 region has the DNA TGTGCCAGCAGCTCCGGACTAGCGGGCGAGCAGTACTTC. Together with reference TRBV7-3 and TRBJ2-7, the CDR3 gives the full variable domain: GAGVSQTPSNKVTEKGKYVELRCDPISGHTALYWYRQSLGQGPEFLIYFQGTGAADDSGLPNDRFFAVRPEGSVSTLKIQRTERGDSAVYLCASSSGLAGEQYFGPGTRLTVT.

A single count supports this clone. This chain links TRBV7-3 with TRBJ2-7; 8 positions match TRBD2. V lost 5 bases, J lost 4 bases, and 13 bases stayed unmatched. This CDR3 contains 16 residues. Germline values: CDR1 SGHTA, CDR2 FQGTGA. CDR3 sequence reads: CASSPSGGPQLYEQYF. The CDR3 region has the DNA TGTGCCAGCAGCCCCTCGGGGGGGCCCCAATTATACGAGCAGTACTTC.

The V call is TRBV4-2, the J call TRBJ1-6; D is undetermined. The V gene lost 3 bases and the J gene lost 8 bases, with 8 bases spanning the gap. Germline CDR1 and CDR2: LGHNA and YNFKEQ. The CDR3 extends over 13 amino acids. CDR3: CASSQTRDSPLHF. CDR3 in DNA: TGTGCCAGCAGCCAGACTAGGGATTCACCCCTCCACTTT.

J is TRBJ2-7 and V is TRBV30; the D is unclear. Germline values: CDR1 GTSNPN, CDR2 SVGIG (reference sequence). This CDR3 is built from 12 residues. The V end lost 2 bases, the J end lost 2 bases, and 7 bases lay between the germline ends. CDR3 DNA: TGTGCCTGGAGTAACACCCCCTACGAGCAGTACTTC. Its translation is CAWSNTPYEQYF.

The J gene is TRBJ2-1, the V gene TRBV30, with TRBD1 matching over 9 bases. Per the germline V gene, CDR1 is GTSNPN and CDR2 is SVGIG (reference sequence). There are 14 residues in the CDR3. Unmatched junction bases numbered 8, after V lost 5 bases and J lost 6 bases. Here the CDR3 DNA reads TGTGCCTGGGGTTTCGACAGGGGGGCCAATGAGCAGTTCTTC. Translated, it gives CAWGFDRGANEQFF.

This clone showed up just a few times. The chain uses TRBV6-1 and TRBJ2-3; 12 bases agree with TRBD2. Germline-derived CDR1 and CDR2 are MNHNS and SASEGT. The CDR3 has 16 amino acids. The ends lost 2 bases at V and 6 bases at J; junction bases unmatched: 6. Here the CDR3 DNA reads TGTGCCAGCAGTGAATGGGCTAGCGGGGGGGCCGATACGCAGTATTTT. Translating gives CASSEWASGGADTQYF.